What follows describes a single T cell receptor (beta chain). The data were obtained in a study of T cell responses to AZD1222 COVID-19 vaccine. TCRdb's table, derived via immunoSEQ multiplex PCR, lists solely in-frame clones and lacks some. The sample yields tens of thousands of clones, about 83% seen once. Trimming removed 2 bases from V and 6 bases from J, with 11 bases in between. Germline V CDR1 and CDR2: SNHLY, FYNNEI. The CDR3 length is 14 residues. Sequenced material: peripheral blood, taken 28 days after the second AZD1222 dose. This clonotype was obtained from an adult who received the AZD1222 COVID-19 vaccine. V gene TRBV2 combines with J gene TRBJ1-5; D call uncertain. The CDR3 coding sequence is TGTGCCAGCAGTGAACTATCTACCGGTCAGCCCCAGCATTTT. This translates into CASSELSTGQPQHF.